The source of this T cell receptor beta chain is a study of blood T cell repertoires in COVID-19. The wider study: The study drew acute and convalescent COVID-19 samples from the United States, Italy and Spain. Nucleic acid was either cDNA or gDNA, and it came from T cells, B-cell-depleted T cells, or PBMCs.

Participants were aged roughly 18 to 100 years from approximately 25 US areas. Two negative PCRs, clearance, or symptom resolution characterized the recovered Cohort 3 donors. V dropped 8 bases and J dropped 0 bases, with 11 bases sitting between them. CDR1 is SGHTA, CDR2 FQGTGA, per germline. This CDR3 region has 14 residues. The assay was immunoSEQ multiplex PCR, and TCRdb's table has in-frame clones only and misses some. The sample holds some 200,000 clones, around 80% seen once. The TCR comes from a woman aged 50 to 60 who had recovered from COVID-19. The chain uses TRBV7-3 and TRBJ2-1; maybe TRBD2 (5 bases). The sequencing input was PBMCs or T cells enriched from blood (not recorded which). This CDR3 is CASPRGASYNEQFF. The CDR3 DNA reads TGTGCCAGCCCCCGGGGTGCCTCCTACAATGAGCAGTTCTTC.